The source of this T cell receptor (beta chain) is a study of blood T cell repertoires in COVID-19. In the study overall: COVID-19 samples from acute and convalescent phases originated in the United States, Italy and Spain. T cells, B-cell-depleted T cells, or PBMCs supplied cDNA or gDNA.

As processed by the authors: Amplifying reference gene primers gave estimates of nucleated cell counts. Profiled with immunoSEQ multiplex PCR; TCRdb holds only in-frame clones, not every one. Clonal size and the V and J genes are those of that table, whereas D and trimming came from the DNA. Of 280,000 or so clones in the sample, 70% to 90% are singletons; the top ten hold approximately 2%. In its sample, this clone was seen once. CDR3 length: 14 amino acids. In germline, CDR1 is SGHTA, CDR2 FQGNSA. Between the trimmed V and J ends, which lost 6 bases and 6 bases, there was a span of 15 bases. The sequence was obtained from a young woman who had recovered from COVID-19. The sequenced sample was peripheral blood. This chain joins TRBV7-2 and TRBJ1-5; a weak D match, TRBD1 (5 bases). This CDR3 reads CASSSGQVTQPQHF. In DNA form, the CDR3 reads TGTGCCAGCAGTTCTGGACAAGTTACTCAGCCCCAGCATTTT.